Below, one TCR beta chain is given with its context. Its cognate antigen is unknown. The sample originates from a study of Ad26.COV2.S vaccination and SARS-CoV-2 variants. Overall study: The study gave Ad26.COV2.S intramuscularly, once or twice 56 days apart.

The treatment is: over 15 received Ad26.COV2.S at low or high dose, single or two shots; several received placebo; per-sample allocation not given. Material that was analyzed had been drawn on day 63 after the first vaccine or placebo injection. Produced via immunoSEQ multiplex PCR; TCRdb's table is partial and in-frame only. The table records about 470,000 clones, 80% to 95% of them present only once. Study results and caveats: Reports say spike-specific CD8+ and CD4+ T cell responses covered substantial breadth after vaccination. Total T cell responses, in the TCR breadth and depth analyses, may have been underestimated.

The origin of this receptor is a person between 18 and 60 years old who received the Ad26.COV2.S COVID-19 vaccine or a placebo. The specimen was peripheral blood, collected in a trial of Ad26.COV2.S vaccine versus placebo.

The CDR3 nucleotides read TGTGCCATCAGTGAGACAGGTCCCGATGAAAAACTGTTTTTT. This codes for CAISETGPDEKLFF. This chain links TRBV10-3 with TRBJ1-4; weak D call: TRBD1 (5 bases). Between the trimmed V and J ends, which lost 2 bases and 6 bases, there was a span of 10 bases. Germline assignment: CDR1 ENHRY and CDR2 SYGVKD. The length of the CDR3 is 14 residues.